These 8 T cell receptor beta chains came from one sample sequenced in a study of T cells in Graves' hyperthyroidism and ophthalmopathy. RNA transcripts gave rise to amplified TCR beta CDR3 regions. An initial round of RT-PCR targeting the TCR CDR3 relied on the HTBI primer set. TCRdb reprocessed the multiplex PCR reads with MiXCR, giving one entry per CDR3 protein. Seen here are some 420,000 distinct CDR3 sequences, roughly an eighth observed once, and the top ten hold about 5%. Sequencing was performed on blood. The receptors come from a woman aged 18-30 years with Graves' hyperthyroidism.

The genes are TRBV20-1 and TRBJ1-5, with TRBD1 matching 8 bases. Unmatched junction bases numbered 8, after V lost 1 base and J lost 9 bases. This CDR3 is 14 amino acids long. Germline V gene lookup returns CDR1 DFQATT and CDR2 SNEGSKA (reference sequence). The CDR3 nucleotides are TGCAGTGCTAGAGCCCCCGGACAGGGTACGCCCCAGCATTTT. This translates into CSARAPGQGTPQHF.

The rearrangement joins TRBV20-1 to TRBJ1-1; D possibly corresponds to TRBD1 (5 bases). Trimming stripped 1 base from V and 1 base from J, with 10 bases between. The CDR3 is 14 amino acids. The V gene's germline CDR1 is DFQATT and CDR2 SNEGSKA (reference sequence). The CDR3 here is CSARVGAPNTEAFF. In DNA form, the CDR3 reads TGCAGTGCTAGAGTAGGGGCACCGAACACTGAAGCTTTCTTT.

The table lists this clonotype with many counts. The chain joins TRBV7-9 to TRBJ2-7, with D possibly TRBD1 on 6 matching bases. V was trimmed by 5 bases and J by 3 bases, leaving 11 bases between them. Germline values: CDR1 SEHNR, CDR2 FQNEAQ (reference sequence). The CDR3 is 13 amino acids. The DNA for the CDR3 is TGTGCCAGCAGCCCGACAGGACACTACGAGCAGTACTTC. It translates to CASSPTGHYEQYF.

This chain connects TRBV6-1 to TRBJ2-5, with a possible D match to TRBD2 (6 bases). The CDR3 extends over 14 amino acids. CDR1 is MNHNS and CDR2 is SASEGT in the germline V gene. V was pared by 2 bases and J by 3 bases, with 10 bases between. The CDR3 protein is CASSEWRVKETQYF. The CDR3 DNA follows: TGTGCCAGCAGTGAATGGAGGGTTAAAGAGACCCAGTACTTC.

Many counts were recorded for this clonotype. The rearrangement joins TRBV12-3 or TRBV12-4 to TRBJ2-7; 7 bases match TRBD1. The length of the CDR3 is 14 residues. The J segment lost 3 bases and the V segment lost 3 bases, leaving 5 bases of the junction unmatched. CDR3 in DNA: TGTGCCAGCAGTTTCGGGACAGCGCACTACGAGCAGTACTTC. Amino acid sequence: CASSFGTAHYEQYF.

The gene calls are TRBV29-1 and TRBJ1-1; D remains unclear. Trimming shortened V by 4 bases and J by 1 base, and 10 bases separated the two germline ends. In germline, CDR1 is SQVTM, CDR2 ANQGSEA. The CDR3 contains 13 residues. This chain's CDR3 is CSVVAFSNTEAFF. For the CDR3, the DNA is TGCAGCGTTGTGGCATTTTCGAACACTGAAGCTTTCTTT. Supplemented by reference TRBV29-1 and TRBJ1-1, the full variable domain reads SAVISQKPSRDICQRGTSLTIQCQVDSQVTMMFWYRQQPGQSLTLIATANQGSEATYESGFVIDKFPISRPNLTFSTLTVSNMSPEDSSIYLCSVVAFSNTEAFFGQGTRLTVV.

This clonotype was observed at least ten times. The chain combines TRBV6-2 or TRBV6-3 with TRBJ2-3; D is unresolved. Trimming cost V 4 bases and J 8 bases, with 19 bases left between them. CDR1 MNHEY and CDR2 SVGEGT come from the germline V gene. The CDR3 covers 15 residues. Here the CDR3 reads CASSFSLVSTGTQYF. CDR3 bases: TGTGCCAGCAGTTTTTCCCTAGTCTCAACTGGTACGCAGTATTTT.

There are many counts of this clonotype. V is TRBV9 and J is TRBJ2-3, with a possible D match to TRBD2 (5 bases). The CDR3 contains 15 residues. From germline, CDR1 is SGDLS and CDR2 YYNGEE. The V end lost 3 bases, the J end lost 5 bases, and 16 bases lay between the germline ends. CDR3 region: CASSEEYGRVDTQYF. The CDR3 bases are TGTGCCAGCAGCGAAGAATATGGGCGGGTAGATACGCAGTATTTT.